This TCR beta chain came from a study of somatic mutations in cytotoxic T cells in rheumatoid arthritis. Study details: At nearly 100% purity, some V beta antibody-stained T-cell populations were flow-sorted, and these included V beta1+ cells that were sequenced for TCRB.

The table came from immunoSEQ multiplex PCR; TCRdb's copy has only in-frame clones and leaves some out. This repertoire shows under 20,000 clones, around four fifths found once; its top ten account for over 13%. As for this clone: Its antigen is not known.

General study results and limits: For patients with rheumatoid arthritis, CD8+ clonality went up with age, while healthy controls showed no such change. The antigen targets of the expanded CD8+ clones were unknown. There were about an eighth of the roughly 60 patients in whom the largest CD8+ clone exceeded 20% of CD8+ cells.

In germline, CDR1 is LGHNA, CDR2 YSLEER. CDR3 length: 15 amino acids. V lost 1 base, J lost 3 bases, and 11 bases lay in between. Sequencing was carried out using CD8+ T cells sorted from blood. The chain has TRBV4-3 and TRBJ2-3; D is uncertain. This clonotype originated in an adult with rheumatoid arthritis. The DNA of the CDR3 is TGCGCCAGCAGCCAAGGGGTAGTTGAGACAGATACGCAGTATTTT. This gives the protein CASSQGVVETDTQYF.